The TCR beta chain described here comes from a study of cytotoxic CD8 clonotypes in ibrutinib-treated CLL (dated by TCRdb to the early 2020s). Background for the entire study: In this cohort, approximately 15 patients were treatment-naive and about a dozen were relapsed/refractory, while about 18 had unmutated IGHV. Responses were partial in some 24 patients and complete in 2; after median approximately 66 months follow-up, about 14 stayed in remission and roughly twelve progressed. The response samples were drawn at a median of approximately 12 months into treatment, with a range of about 6 to 36 months. On average, each sample had about 260,000 productive templates and approximately 89,000 productive rearrangements. Of the 85 to 95 participants in the trial, 26 had longitudinal samples available. Cryopreserved peripheral blood mononuclear cells were collected before treatment, at response, and at either disease progression or sustained remission. Every remission and progressive disease sample was obtained while ibrutinib was still being received by the patients.

The sample's time point label, decoded: less than 30 months on ibrutinib. For TCR beta library preparation, roughly 2.1 micrograms of genomic DNA were isolated from cryopreserved PBMCs. Longitudinal blood samples from CLL patients on ibrutinib monotherapy were analyzed using high-throughput TCR beta sequencing. The patients took part in an open-label, single-center phase 2 trial of ibrutinib monotherapy. In the case of this clone: No antigen is known for it. Base qualities are not provided; no much larger clone lies one nucleotide away.

CDR1 and CDR2 (LNHDA, SQIVND) derive from the germline V gene (reference sequence). Trimmed from V: 7 bases; trimmed from J: 5 bases; junction bases lacking a gene match: 16. The CDR3 runs 17 residues from the cysteine to the phenylalanine. Only the CDR3 part of the read is kept: 51 bases, read in frame from the first base. Results and caveats for the whole study, not just this receptor: Baseline clonality was found to be higher than that of age-matched healthy donors and was strongly correlated with circulating CD8+ T-cell counts. Sustained-remission and progressing patients did not have matched sampling times, and lymph node repertoires were not examined. An increase in clonality was observed at ibrutinib response, with clonality remaining stable during sustained remission and falling back toward baseline at progression. Public clonotypes were rare and either shrank or stayed stable during treatment, and the rise in clonality at ibrutinib response reflected expansion of private clonotypes.

The goal of deep resolution MiSeq sequencing was a depth between 1 in 1 million and 1 in 200,000 T cells, and coverage averaged 10x per clonotype. The immunoSEQ hsTCRB Kit was used to generate the TCR beta libraries. The study's processing was this. ImmunoSEQ Data Assistant and ImmunoSEQ Analyzer were used for data analysis, and V, D and J genes were assigned according to IMGT definitions. Clonality, which ranges from 0 to 1, was calculated as one minus the normalized Shannon entropy of productive rearrangement frequencies. Only overrepresented clonotypes making up at least 0.05% of the repertoire of each patient were included in the public clonotype analysis. About a dozen repertoires from age-matched healthy donors, obtained from immuneACCESS, served as clonality controls. TCRdb took this table from immuneACCESS and kept in-frame rearrangements with V and J called. Such tables lack part of the clones; where checked against another copy, unresolved V genes explain under half of the gap, and the rest is unexplained. V and J calls and clone size follow that table, whereas D and trimming were derived from the DNA. The table for this sample lists almost 250,000 clones; under 80% of them were counted only once. The top ten hold 15% of the sample.

The sequence links TRBV19 to TRBJ2-3, and TRBD2 matches 9 of the central bases. The sequencing here drew on PBMCs, taken after 24 months of ibrutinib treatment. This TCR derives from a human donor with chronic lymphocytic leukemia. The CDR3 protein sequence reads: CASTSLGSGSGIDTQYF. The nucleotide sequence is given as TGTGCCAGTACGTCCTTAGGTAGCGGGAGTGGAATAGATACGCAGTATTTT.